What follows are 24 T cell receptor beta chains derived from one specimen sequenced in a study of shared clonotypes between healthy human individuals. Assay: immunoSEQ multiplex PCR; the TCRdb copy retains only in-frame clones and omits some. The table lists 2 million to 3 million clones, 80% to 95% of them singletons. The sequencing input was naive CD4+ T cells from PBMCs. Stated subset: CD45RA+ positively selected. These receptors were collected from a young man in good health. Some clones in this sample may be carry-over from other donors' samples.

Concerning this clone itself: The same CDR3 arises from other DNA sequences in this sample as well. The V and J genes are TRBV27 and TRBJ1-5; D is ambiguous. Trimming shortened V by 3 bases and J by 6 bases, and 6 bases separated the two germline ends. Germline V lookup: CDR1 MNHEY, CDR2 SMNVEV (reference sequence). The CDR3 is 12 amino acids. The CDR3 reads CASSFPGQPQHF. In DNA form, the CDR3 reads TGTGCCAGCAGTTTCCCTGGTCAGCCCCAGCATTTT.

The V and J genes are TRBV18 and TRBJ2-7; 10 nucleotides agree with TRBD1. Germline CDR1 reads KGHSH; CDR2 reads LQKENI. This CDR3 spans 14 amino acids. After removal of 6 bases from V and 6 bases from J, the junction contained 8 bases not matched to a gene. CDR3 in amino acids: CASSTPDRGSEQYF. CDR3 nucleotide sequence: TGTGCCAGCTCCACGCCGGACAGGGGGTCCGAGCAGTACTTC.

The chain uses TRBV6-5 and TRBJ1-1, with unresolved D. This CDR3 comprises 15 residues. Trimming removed 6 bases from V and 7 bases from J, with 21 bases in between. The V gene's germline CDR1 is MNHEY and CDR2 SVGAGI. CDR3 amino acids: CASRVNLGESDEAFF. DNA for the CDR3: TGTGCCAGCAGGGTTAATCTCGGGGAGTCCGATGAAGCTTTCTTT.

The gene calls are TRBV11-2 and TRBJ2-2; TRBD1 might be the D (5 bases). There are 16 residues in the CDR3. V was shortened by 2 bases and J by 0 bases, with 10 bases between the two germline ends. Germline loops: CDR1 SGHAT, CDR2 FQNNGV. In DNA, the CDR3 is TGTGCCAGCAGCTTACAGGGAATAGCGAACACCGGGGAGCTGTTTTTT. Protein: CASSLQGIANTGELFF. Based on the CDR3 plus reference TRBV11-2 and TRBJ2-2, the full variable domain is EAGVAQSPRYKIIEKRQSVAFWCNPISGHATLYWYQQILGQGPKLLIQFQNNGVVDDSQLPKDRFSAERLKGVDSTLKIQPAKLEDSAVYLCASSLQGIANTGELFFGEGSRLTVL.

This clone occurred once. J is TRBJ1-5 and V is TRBV10-3, with no clear D. The CDR3 totals 15 residues. Germline V gene sequence: CDR1 ENHRY, CDR2 SYGVKD. Trimming shortened V by 1 base and J by 7 bases, and 14 bases separated the two germline ends. The CDR3 reads CAISEFQAVGQPQHF. CDR3 bases: TGTGCCATCAGTGAGTTCCAGGCCGTCGGGCAGCCCCAGCATTTT.

This clone was found once. The gene calls are TRBV28 and TRBJ1-1; D not resolved. Per the germline V gene, CDR1 is MDHEN and CDR2 is SYDVKM. Trimming pared 5 bases from V and 5 bases from J, leaving 18 bases between. The CDR3 loop spans 15 amino acids. The CDR3 sequence: CASSLASRVWTEAFF. CDR3 in DNA: TGTGCCAGCAGTCTCGCCTCTAGGGTCTGGACTGAAGCTTTCTTT.

Remarks on this clone: An end of the junction does not agree with germline; a read error may underlie this. The V and J genes are TRBV6-1 and TRBJ2-2; TRBD2 might be the D (6 bases). CDR3 size: 14 residues. The germline V gene has CDR1 MNHNS and CDR2 SASEGT. CDR3 bases: TGTGCCAGCCGTGAGGGACTCAACACCGGGGAGCTGTTTTTT. Amino acids: CASREGLNTGELFF.

The chain recombines TRBV5-8 with TRBJ2-7; D possibly corresponds to TRBD2 (5 bases). Germline CDR1 is SGHTS and CDR2 is YDEGEE. This CDR3 is 18 amino acids long. Trimming took off 0 bases at V and 6 bases at J, with 25 bases between the two ends. CDR3 DNA sequence: TGTGCCAGCAGCTTGGTGGTTAACCCGGTTTTACTAGTCTCCGAGCAGTACTTC. It yields the protein CASSLVVNPVLLVSEQYF.

The chain uses TRBV20-1 and TRBJ2-5; no reliable D call. From germline, CDR1 is DFQATT and CDR2 SNEGSKA (reference sequence). This CDR3 contains 10 residues. Trimming removed 6 bases from V and 5 bases from J, with 7 bases in between. CDR3 nucleotide sequence: TGCAGTGCCGTCATGGAGACCCAGTACTTC. Translation: CSAVMETQYF.

The V gene is TRBV5-4, the J gene TRBJ2-4; 11 bases line up with TRBD1. CDR1 is SGHNT and CDR2 is YYREEE in the germline V gene (reference sequence). The CDR3 runs 16 residues. With 3 bases clipped from V and 1 base from J, the junction kept 3 bases outside the gene matches. The CDR3 DNA follows: TGTGCCAGCAGCTACGGGACAGGGGGGGCCAAAAACATTCAGTACTTC. This encodes CASSYGTGGAKNIQYF.

This clone was seen just once. V usage is TRBV28 and J usage is TRBJ1-5; TRBD1 aligns across 9 bases. The CDR3 loop spans 14 amino acids. V was pared by 6 bases and J by 5 bases, with 5 bases of the junction left unmatched. Germline V CDR1 and CDR2: MDHEN, SYDVKM. CDR3 amino acids: CASRDDRGYQPQHF. The CDR3 coding sequence is TGTGCCAGCAGGGACGACAGGGGGTATCAGCCCCAGCATTTT.

This sequence joins TRBV5-6 and TRBJ2-3; D perhaps matches TRBD1 (6 bases). Germline V gives CDR1 SGHDT, CDR2 YYEEEE. Trimming removed 1 base from V and 2 bases from J, with 11 bases in between. This CDR3 has 15 residues. The CDR3 DNA reads as TGTGCCAGCAGCTTGTACCAGGGGAACACAGATACGCAGTATTTT. Encoded protein: CASSLYQGNTDTQYF. Using reference TRBV5-6 and TRBJ2-3 for the parts outside the CDR3, the full variable domain is DAGVTQSPTHLIKTRGQQVTLRCSPKSGHDTVSWYQQALGQGPQFIFQYYEEEERQRGNFPDRFSGHQFPNYSSELNVNALLLGDSALYLCASSLYQGNTDTQYFGPGTRLTVL.

The chain recombines TRBV6-1 with TRBJ2-2, with 9 bases identical to TRBD1. This CDR3 comprises 14 residues. V gave up 11 bases and J gave up 4 bases; unmatched junction bases: 8. CDR1 is MNHNS and CDR2 is SASEGT in the germline V gene. The CDR3 DNA sequence: TGTGCCGTCCGGCGACAGGGGGGCACCGGGGAGCTGTTTTTT. This encodes CAVRRQGGTGELFF.

This sequence joins TRBV19 and TRBJ2-7, with D possibly matching TRBD2 (6 bases). Germline loops: CDR1 LNHDA, CDR2 SQIVND (reference sequence). Trimming took off 4 bases at V and 6 bases at J, with 13 bases between the two ends. This CDR3 spans 13 amino acids. The CDR3 here is CASSTGTVGEQYF. The CDR3, as DNA: TGTGCCAGTAGTACCGGGACTGTGGGCGAGCAGTACTTC.

The V call is TRBV10-1, the J call TRBJ2-7, with D tentatively TRBD1 or TRBD2 (5 bases each). V lost 3 bases, J lost 3 bases, and 21 bases lay in between. The CDR3 consists of 17 residues. CDR1 and CDR2 (germline): WNHNN, SYGVQD (reference sequence). Here the CDR3 DNA reads TGCGCCAGCAGTGACCGTGGGGCTCGGGACGCCAACTACGAGCAGTACTTC. Residues: CASSDRGARDANYEQYF.

The J gene is TRBJ1-2, the V gene TRBV12-2. TRBV12-2 is deemed a pseudogene. This CDR3 region has 15 residues. For the CDR3, the DNA is TGTGCAAGTCGCTTCCCGGTCCATATGGACTATGGCTACACCTTC. Translation: CASRFPVHMDYGYTF.

V usage is TRBV6-1 and J usage is TRBJ2-7; no reliable D call. V was trimmed by 1 base and J by 3 bases, leaving 16 bases between them. The CDR3 is 16 residues long. Germline CDR1 reads MNHNS; CDR2 reads SASEGT. The CDR3 sequence: CASSEEVFGNIYEQYF. In nucleotides, the CDR3 is TGTGCCAGCAGTGAAGAAGTATTTGGGAATATCTACGAGCAGTACTTC.

The gene calls are TRBV6-6 and TRBJ2-4, with 10 bases that match TRBD2. J lost 6 bases, V lost 2 bases, and 4 bases had no gene match. CDR3 size: 15 residues. CDR1 is MNHNY and CDR2 is SVGAGI in the germline V gene (reference sequence). The CDR3 bases are TGTGCCAGCAGTTACCCGAGCGGGAGGGGAAACATTCAGTACTTC. Protein: CASSYPSGRGNIQYF.

The chain uses TRBV7-8 and TRBJ1-5; 9 bases agree with TRBD1. The CDR3 contains 16 residues. Germline V gene data show CDR1 as SGHVS and CDR2 as FQNEAQ. The J segment lost 4 bases and the V segment lost 5 bases, leaving 9 bases of the junction unmatched. CDR3 DNA: TGTGCCAGCAGCCAAGGGACAGGGCGAAATAATCAGCCCCAGCATTTT. Translated, it gives CASSQGTGRNNQPQHF. The whole variable domain, filled in from reference TRBV7-8 and TRBJ1-5, reads GAGVSQSPRYKVAKRGQDVALRCDPISGHVSLFWYQQALGQGPEFLTYFQNEAQLDKSGLPSDRFFAERPEGSVSTLKIQRTQQEDSAVYLCASSQGTGRNNQPQHFGDGTRLSIL.

The V call is TRBV28, the J call TRBJ1-2, with D tentatively TRBD1 (5 bases). The CDR3 is 14 residues long. V was trimmed by 6 bases and J by 3 bases, leaving 14 bases between them. CDR1 is MDHEN and CDR2 is SYDVKM in the germline V gene. The CDR3: CASSSLHRYYGYTF. CDR3 in DNA: TGTGCCAGCAGCTCCCTCCACAGGTACTATGGCTACACCTTC.

This sequence joins TRBV7-7 and TRBJ2-5, with 9 bases matching TRBD1. The trim removed 2 bases at V and 5 bases at J, leaving 12 bases unmatched. Germline CDR1 is SSHAT and CDR2 is FNYEAQ (reference sequence). The CDR3 loop spans 17 amino acids. DNA of the CDR3: TGTGCCAGCAGCTTACGCCTGGGACAGGGCATCGGGGAGACCCAGTACTTC. The encoded protein is CASSLRLGQGIGETQYF.

The chain has TRBV9 and TRBJ2-2; the match to TRBD2 covers 10 bases. Germline trimming cut 1 base from V and 4 bases from J; bases unmatched to any gene: 4. The CDR3 is made up of 16 amino acids. Germline lookup yields CDR1 SGDLS and CDR2 YYNGEE. This chain's CDR3 is CASSVSLAGVTGELFF. In DNA, the CDR3 is TGTGCCAGCAGCGTATCCCTAGCGGGAGTCACCGGGGAGCTGTTTTTT.

The genes are TRBV25-1 and TRBJ1-1, with D possibly TRBD1 on 6 matching bases. Trimming removed 1 base from V and 6 bases from J, with 18 bases in between. CDR1 is MGHDK and CDR2 is SYGVNS in the germline V gene. The CDR3 loop spans 16 amino acids. In nucleotides, the CDR3 is TGTGCCAGCAGTGAATTCCCCGGGGGGGCTGGCGCTGAAGCTTTCTTT. Translation gives CASSEFPGGAGAEAFF.

The chain uses TRBV28 and TRBJ2-1; TRBD2 agrees at 7 bases. Germline CDR1 MDHEN, CDR2 SYDVKM. The V and J ends lost 9 bases and 4 bases, in that order; junction bases with no gene match: 18. The CDR3 is made up of 17 amino acids. CDR3 region: CASTPTGLRGKYNEQFF. The CDR3 DNA is TGTGCCAGTACCCCAACCGGACTGCGGGGGAAATACAATGAGCAGTTCTTC.